In its sample, the clone carrying this T cell receptor beta chain was seen a few times. These data are taken from a study of control samples from healthy donors and cancer patients. This CDR3 region has 14 residues. Germline values: CDR1 SEHNR, CDR2 FQNEAQ (reference sequence). After removal of 5 bases from V and 8 bases from J, the junction contained 9 bases not matched to a gene. Generated by immunoSEQ multiplex PCR, the TCRdb table keeps only in-frame clones and is missing some. The sample lists over 80,000 clones; just under 85% were seen once. This chain uses TRBV7-9 with TRBJ1-2, with 9 bases aligning to TRBD1. This sequence was found in a man aged 25-45 years in good health. The sequencing input was blood. The CDR3: CASSEIQGAGGYTF. The CDR3 DNA follows: TGTGCCAGCAGCGAAATACAGGGGGCAGGAGGCTACACCTTC.